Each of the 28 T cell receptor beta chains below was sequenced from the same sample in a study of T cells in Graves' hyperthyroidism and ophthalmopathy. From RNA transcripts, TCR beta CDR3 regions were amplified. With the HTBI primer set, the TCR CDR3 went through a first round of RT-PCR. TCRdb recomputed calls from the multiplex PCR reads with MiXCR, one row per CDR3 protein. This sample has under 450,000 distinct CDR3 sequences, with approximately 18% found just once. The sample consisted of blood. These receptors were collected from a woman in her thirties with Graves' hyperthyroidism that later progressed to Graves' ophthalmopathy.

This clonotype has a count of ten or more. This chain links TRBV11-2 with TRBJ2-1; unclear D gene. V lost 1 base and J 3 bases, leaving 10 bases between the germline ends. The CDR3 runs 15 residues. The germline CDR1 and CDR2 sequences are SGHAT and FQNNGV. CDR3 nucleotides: TGTGCCAGCAGCTTAGGGACGGCCAACTACAATGAGCAGTTCTTC. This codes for CASSLGTANYNEQFF.

DNA of the CDR3: TGTGCCTGGAGTACCTACTCCTACGAGCAGTACTTC. This encodes CAWSTYSYEQYF. The chain joins TRBV30 to TRBJ2-7; no reliable D call. V lost 2 bases and J lost 0, with 5 bases in between. This CDR3 is built from 12 residues. CDR1 and CDR2 (germline): GTSNPN, SVGIG (reference sequence).

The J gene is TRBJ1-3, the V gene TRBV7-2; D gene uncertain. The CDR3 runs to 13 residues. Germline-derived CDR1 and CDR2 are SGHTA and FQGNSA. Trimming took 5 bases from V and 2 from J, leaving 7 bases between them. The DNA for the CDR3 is TGTGCCAGCAGCCGTCGAACTGGAAACACCATATATTTT. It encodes CASSRRTGNTIYF.

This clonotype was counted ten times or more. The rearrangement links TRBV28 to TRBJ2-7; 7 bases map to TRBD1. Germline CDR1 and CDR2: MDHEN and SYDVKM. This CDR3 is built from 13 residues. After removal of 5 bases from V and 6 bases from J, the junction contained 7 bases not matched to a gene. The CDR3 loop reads CASSVRGISEQYF. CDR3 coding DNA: TGTGCCAGCAGTGTCAGGGGGATCTCCGAGCAGTACTTC.

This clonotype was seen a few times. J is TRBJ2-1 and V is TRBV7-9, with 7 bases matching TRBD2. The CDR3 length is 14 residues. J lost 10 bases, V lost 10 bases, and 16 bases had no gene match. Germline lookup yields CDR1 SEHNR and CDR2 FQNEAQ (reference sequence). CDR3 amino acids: CATQATGGFTEQFF. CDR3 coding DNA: TGTGCCACCCAGGCCACGGGGGGTTTTACCGAGCAGTTCTTC.

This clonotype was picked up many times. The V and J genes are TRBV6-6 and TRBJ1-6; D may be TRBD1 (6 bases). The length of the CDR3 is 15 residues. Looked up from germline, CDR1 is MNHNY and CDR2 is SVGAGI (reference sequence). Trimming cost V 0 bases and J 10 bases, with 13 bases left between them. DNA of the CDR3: TGTGCCAGCAGTTACTCTATACAGGGAGGATCACCCCTCCACTTT. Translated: CASSYSIQGGSPLHF.

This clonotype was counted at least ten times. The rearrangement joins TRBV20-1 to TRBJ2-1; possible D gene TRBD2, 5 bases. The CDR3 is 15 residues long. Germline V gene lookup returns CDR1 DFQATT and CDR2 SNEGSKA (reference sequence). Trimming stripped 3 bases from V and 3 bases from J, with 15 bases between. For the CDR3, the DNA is TGCAGTGCTAGGCTTTCCAGCGGAAACTACAATGAGCAGTTCTTC. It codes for CSARLSSGNYNEQFF.

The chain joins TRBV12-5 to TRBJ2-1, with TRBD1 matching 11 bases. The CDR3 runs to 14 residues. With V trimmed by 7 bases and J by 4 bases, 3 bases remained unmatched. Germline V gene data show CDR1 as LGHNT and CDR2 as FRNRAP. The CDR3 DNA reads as TGTGCTAGTGTGGGGGACAGGGGGTACAATGAGCAGTTCTTC. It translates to CASVGDRGYNEQFF.

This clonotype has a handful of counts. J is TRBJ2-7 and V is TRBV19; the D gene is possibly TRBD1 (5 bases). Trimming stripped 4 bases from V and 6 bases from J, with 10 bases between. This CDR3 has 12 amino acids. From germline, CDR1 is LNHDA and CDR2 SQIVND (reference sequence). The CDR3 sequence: CASSTQGGEQYF. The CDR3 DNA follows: TGTGCCAGTAGTACCCAGGGCGGCGAGCAGTACTTC.

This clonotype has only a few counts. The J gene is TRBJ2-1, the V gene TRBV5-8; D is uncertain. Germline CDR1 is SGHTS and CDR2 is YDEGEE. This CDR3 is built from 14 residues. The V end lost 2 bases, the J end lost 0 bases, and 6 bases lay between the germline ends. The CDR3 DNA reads TGTGCCAGCAGCTTTCTAGACTCCTACAATGAGCAGTTCTTC. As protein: CASSFLDSYNEQFF.

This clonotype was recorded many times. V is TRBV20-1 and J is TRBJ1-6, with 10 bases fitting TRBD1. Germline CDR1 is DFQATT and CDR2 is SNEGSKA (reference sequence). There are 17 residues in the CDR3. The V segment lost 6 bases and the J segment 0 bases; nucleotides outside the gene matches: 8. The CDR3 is CSATGTGASSYNSPLHF. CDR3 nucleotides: TGCAGTGCCACTGGGACAGGGGCAAGCTCCTATAATTCACCCCTCCACTTT.

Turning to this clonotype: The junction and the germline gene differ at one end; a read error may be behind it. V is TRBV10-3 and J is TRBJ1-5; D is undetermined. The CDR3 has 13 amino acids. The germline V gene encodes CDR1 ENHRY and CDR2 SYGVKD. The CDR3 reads CVINGDFNQPQHF. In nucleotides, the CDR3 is TGTGTCATCAACGGAGACTTTAATCAGCCCCAGCATTTT.

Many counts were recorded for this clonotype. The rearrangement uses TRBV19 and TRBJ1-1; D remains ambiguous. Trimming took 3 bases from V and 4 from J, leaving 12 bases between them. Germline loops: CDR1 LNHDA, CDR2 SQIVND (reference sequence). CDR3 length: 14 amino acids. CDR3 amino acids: CASSMGGLVTEAFF. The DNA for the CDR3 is TGTGCCAGTAGTATGGGAGGATTAGTCACTGAAGCTTTCTTT.

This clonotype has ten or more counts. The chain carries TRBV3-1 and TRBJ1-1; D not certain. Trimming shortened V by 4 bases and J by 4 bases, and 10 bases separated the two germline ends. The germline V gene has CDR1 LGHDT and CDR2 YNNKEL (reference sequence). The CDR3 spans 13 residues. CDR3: CASSLNGVTEAFF. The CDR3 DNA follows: TGTGCCAGCAGCCTCAATGGGGTCACTGAAGCTTTCTTT.

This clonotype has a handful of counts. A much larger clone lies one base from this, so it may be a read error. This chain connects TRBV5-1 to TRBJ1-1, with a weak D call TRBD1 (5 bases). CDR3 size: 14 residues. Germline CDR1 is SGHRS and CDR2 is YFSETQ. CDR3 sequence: CAISFWGLDTEAFF. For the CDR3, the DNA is TGCGCCATCAGCTTTTGGGGGTTGGACACTGAAGCTTTCTTT.

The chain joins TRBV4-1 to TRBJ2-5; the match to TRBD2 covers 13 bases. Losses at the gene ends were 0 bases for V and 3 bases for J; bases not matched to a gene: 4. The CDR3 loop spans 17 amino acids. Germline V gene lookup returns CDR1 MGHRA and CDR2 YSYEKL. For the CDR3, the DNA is TGCGCCAGCAGCCAAGATCCCGGACTAGCGGGAGAAGAGACCCAGTACTTC. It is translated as CASSQDPGLAGEETQYF.

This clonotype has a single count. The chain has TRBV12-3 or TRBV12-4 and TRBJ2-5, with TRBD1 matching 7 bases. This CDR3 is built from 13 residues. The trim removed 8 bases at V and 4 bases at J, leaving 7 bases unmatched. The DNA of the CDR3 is TGTGCCAGCCAAGGGGGCCGGAGAGAGACCCAGTACTTC. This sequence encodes CASQGGRRETQYF.

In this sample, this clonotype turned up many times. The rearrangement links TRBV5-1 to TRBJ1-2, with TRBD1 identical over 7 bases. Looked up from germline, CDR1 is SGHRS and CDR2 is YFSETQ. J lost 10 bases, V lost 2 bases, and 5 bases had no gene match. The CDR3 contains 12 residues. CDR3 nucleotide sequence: TGCGCCAGCAGCTTTGACAGGGACGACTACACCTTC. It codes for CASSFDRDDYTF.

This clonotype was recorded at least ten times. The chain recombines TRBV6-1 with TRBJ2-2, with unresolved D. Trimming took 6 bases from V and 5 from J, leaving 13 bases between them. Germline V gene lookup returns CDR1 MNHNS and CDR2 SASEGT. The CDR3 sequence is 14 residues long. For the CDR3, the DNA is TGTGCCAGCAGCCACCGTCGTCCGACCGGGGAGCTGTTTTTT. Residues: CASSHRRPTGELFF.

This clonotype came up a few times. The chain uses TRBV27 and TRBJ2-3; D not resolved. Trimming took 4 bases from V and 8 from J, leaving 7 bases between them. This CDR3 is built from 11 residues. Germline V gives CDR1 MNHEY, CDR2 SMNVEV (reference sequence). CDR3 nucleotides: TGTGCCAGCAGTTGGGGAAGTACGCAGTATTTT. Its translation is CASSWGSTQYF.

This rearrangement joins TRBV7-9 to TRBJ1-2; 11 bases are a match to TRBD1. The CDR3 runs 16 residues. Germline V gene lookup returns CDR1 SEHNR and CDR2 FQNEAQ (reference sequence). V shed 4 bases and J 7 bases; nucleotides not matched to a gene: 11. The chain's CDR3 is CASSSFRDRGTRGYTF. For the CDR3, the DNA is TGTGCCAGCAGCTCTTTTCGGGACAGGGGGACCCGTGGCTACACCTTC. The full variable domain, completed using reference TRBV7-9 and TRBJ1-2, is DTGVSQNPRHKITKRGQNVTFRCDPISEHNRLYWYRQTLGQGPEFLTYFQNEAQLEKSRLLSDRFSAERPKGSFSTLEIQRTEQGDSAMYLCASSSFRDRGTRGYTFGSGTRLTVV.

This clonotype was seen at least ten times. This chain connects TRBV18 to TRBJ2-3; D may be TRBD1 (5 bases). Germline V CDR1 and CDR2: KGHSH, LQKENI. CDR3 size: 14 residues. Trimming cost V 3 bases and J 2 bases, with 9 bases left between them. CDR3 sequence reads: CASSPGRATDTQYF. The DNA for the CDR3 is TGTGCCAGCTCACCCGGCAGGGCCACAGATACGCAGTATTTT.

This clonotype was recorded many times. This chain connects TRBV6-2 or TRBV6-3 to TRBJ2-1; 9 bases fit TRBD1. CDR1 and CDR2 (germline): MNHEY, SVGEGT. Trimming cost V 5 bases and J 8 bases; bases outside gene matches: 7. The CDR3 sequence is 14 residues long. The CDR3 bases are TGTGCCAGCAGTCATGGGACAGGGATGTATGAGCAGTTCTTC. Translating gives CASSHGTGMYEQFF.

Written as DNA, the CDR3 is TGTGCCAGCAGCCAACAAGTAGTCGCAGGGGGCGTAAACACCATATATTTT. Its translation is CASSQQVVAGGVNTIYF. The rearrangement joins TRBV4-2 to TRBJ1-3, with 8 bases aligning to TRBD1. Looked up from germline, CDR1 is LGHNA and CDR2 is YNFKEQ. This CDR3 region has 17 residues. Losses at the gene ends were 2 bases for V and 6 bases for J; bases not matched to a gene: 12.

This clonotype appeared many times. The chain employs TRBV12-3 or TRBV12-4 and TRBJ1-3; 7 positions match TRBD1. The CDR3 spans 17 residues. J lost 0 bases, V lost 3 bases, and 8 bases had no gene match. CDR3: CASSFQTGTLSGNTIYF. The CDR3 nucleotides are TGTGCCAGCAGTTTCCAGACAGGGACTCTCTCTGGAAACACCATATATTTT.

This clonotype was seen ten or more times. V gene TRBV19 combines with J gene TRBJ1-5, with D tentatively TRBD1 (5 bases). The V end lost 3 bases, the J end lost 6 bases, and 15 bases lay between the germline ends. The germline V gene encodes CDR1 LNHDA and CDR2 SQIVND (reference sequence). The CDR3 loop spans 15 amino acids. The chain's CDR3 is CASSIDSRVVQPQHF. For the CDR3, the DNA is TGTGCCAGTAGTATCGATTCCAGGGTGGTTCAGCCCCAGCATTTT.

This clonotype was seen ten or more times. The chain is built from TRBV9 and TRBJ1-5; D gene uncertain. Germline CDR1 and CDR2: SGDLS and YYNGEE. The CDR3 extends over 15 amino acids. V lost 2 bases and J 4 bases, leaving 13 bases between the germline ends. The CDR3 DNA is TGTGCCAGCAGCGTCGCGGGAGACCCAAATCAGCCCCAGCATTTT. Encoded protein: CASSVAGDPNQPQHF.

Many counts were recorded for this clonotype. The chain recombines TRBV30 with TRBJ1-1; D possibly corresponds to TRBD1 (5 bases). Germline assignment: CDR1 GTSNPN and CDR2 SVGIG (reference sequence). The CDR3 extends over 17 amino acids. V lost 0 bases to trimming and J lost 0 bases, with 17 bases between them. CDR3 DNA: TGTGCCTGGAGTGTACAAGGGGCGGGGGAAGTGAACACTGAAGCTTTCTTT. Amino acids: CAWSVQGAGEVNTEAFF.